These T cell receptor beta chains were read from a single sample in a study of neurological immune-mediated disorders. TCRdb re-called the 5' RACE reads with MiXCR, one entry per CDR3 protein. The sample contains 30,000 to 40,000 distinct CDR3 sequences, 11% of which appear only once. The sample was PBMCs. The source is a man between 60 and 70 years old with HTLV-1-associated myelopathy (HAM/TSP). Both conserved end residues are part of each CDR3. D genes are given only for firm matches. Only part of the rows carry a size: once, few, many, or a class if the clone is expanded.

TGTGCCAGCAGTCCCACTAGCGGGTATAGCTACGAGCAGTACTTC	CASSPTSGYSYEQYF	TRBJ2-7	many	TRBD2	TRBV6-5
TGTGCCAGCCAAGACGAGGGAGGGGCGTGGGAGACCCAGTACTTC	CASQDEGGAWETQYF	TRBJ2-5	once	TRBD2	TRBV11-2
TGTGCCAGCAGCTTAGCTACAGGGGAAAGCTATGGCTACACCTTC	CASSLATGESYGYTF	TRBJ1-2	many	TRBD1	TRBV7-9
TGTGCCAGCAGTTTTTCAGGGGTGGTAGGCCAGCCCCAGCATTTT	CASSFSGVVGQPQHF	TRBJ1-5	many	-	TRBV6-5
TGCGCCAGCAGCGTCTCCGGGACAGGGGGGCAGCCCCAGCATTTT	CASSVSGTGGQPQHF	TRBJ1-5	many	TRBD1	TRBV5-1
TGTGCCAGCAGTCCCACAAGCGGGAGGGGCACAGATACGCAGTATTTT	CASSPTSGRGTDTQYF	TRBJ2-3	-	TRBD2	TRBV28
TGTGCCAGCAGTTTAGATTTCACGTCCTACGAGCAGTACTTC	CASSLDFTSYEQYF	TRBJ2-7	many	-	TRBV28
TGCGCCAGCATGAAGGACAGTAAAGCGGGTGAGCAGTTCTTC	CASMKDSKAGEQFF	TRBJ2-1	many	-	TRBV5-1
TGCAGTGCCCCGGTCGGGCGGGTGACAGATACGCAGTATTTT	CSAPVGRVTDTQYF	TRBJ2-3	many	-	TRBV20-1
TGCAGTGCTAGTAGACTAGCGGCTCAAGAGACCCAGTACTTC	CSASRLAAQETQYF	TRBJ2-5	many	TRBD2	TRBV20-1
TGCGCCAGCAGCTCGGAGAACACCGGGGAGCTGTTTTTT	CASSSENTGELFF	TRBJ2-2	many	-	TRBV5-1
TGTGCCAGCAGCTCAACAGGGACCGAGCAGTACTTC	CASSSTGTEQYF	TRBJ2-7	many	-	TRBV7-3
TGCAGTGCTCGACAGGGGGGGGGGAACACTGAAGCTTTCTTT	CSARQGGGNTEAFF	TRBJ1-1	-	TRBD1	TRBV20-1
TGTGCCAGCAGAACCGGGACGGGTGCAACTAATGAAAAACTGTTTTTT	CASRTGTGATNEKLFF	TRBJ1-4	many	-	TRBV5-5
TGTGCCAGCAGCAAACTAGCGGGAGGGATCACCTACGAGCAGTACTTC	CASSKLAGGITYEQYF	TRBJ2-7	many	TRBD2	TRBV7-6
TGTGCCAGCAGCCAAGTAAGCGGGGAGCAGTACTTC	CASSQVSGEQYF	TRBJ2-7	many	-	TRBV3-1
TGTGCCATCAGTGATGGAGGTGGCAATCAGCCCCAGCATTTT	CAISDGGGNQPQHF	TRBJ1-5	many	-	TRBV10-3
TGTGCCAGCAGTGAAGCGCTTCCCCCTAGCGGGAACACAGATACGCAGTATTTT	CASSEALPPSGNTDTQYF	TRBJ2-3	many	TRBD2	TRBV6-1
TGCAGCGTTGCACGACCAGGGGTTCTAGTCAGCGAGCAGTTCTTC	CSVARPGVLVSEQFF	TRBJ2-1	medium-sized	-	TRBV29-1
TGTGCCAGCAGCCGTTTCAACCGCGGCAGGGACACCGGGGAGCTGTTTTTT	CASSRFNRGRDTGELFF	TRBJ2-2	many	-	TRBV7-9
TGCGCCAGCAGCTCTGGCGGCACAGATACGCAGTATTTT	CASSSGGTDTQYF	TRBJ2-3	many	-	TRBV5-1
TGTGCCAGCAGCCAAGCCCAGGGGATGTACTTC	CASSQAQGMYF	TRBJ2-7	many	-	TRBV3-1